The rows below give T cell receptor beta chains drawn from one sample of a study of CD8+ T cells in alopecia areata. Only in-frame clones appear in the TCRdb table, and some are missing; sequencing was by immunoSEQ multiplex PCR. The sample consists of over 150,000 clones, less than 80% of them appearing once. The source was CD4+ T cells sorted from blood, collected at week 24, from a patient treated with tofacitinib. These receptors were collected from a human donor with alopecia areata. CDR3s include the opening cysteine and the closing phenylalanine or tryptophan. A D gene is named only where the DNA matches it firmly. Size is stated for part of the rows, as once, few or many counts, or as a class when the clone is expanded.

d_gene: NA
v_gene: TRBV7-2
j_gene: TRBJ2-2
abundance: few
CDR3aa: CASKRSGLNTGELFF
CDR3nt: TGTGCCAGCAAGAGATCAGGCTTGAACACCGGGGAGCTGTTTTTT

d_gene: TRBD1
v_gene: TRBV10-3
j_gene: TRBJ2-1
abundance: few
CDR3aa: CAISESGQGADNEQFF
CDR3nt: TGTGCCATCAGTGAGTCGGGACAGGGGGCGGACAATGAGCAGTTCTTC

d_gene: NA
v_gene: TRBV30
j_gene: TRBJ1-2
abundance: NA
CDR3aa: CACLWTGNYGYTF
CDR3nt: TGTGCCTGTCTATGGACTGGTAACTATGGCTACACCTTC

d_gene: NA
v_gene: TRBV12-5
j_gene: TRBJ1-6
abundance: NA
CDR3aa: CASGLDTVREF
CDR3nt: TGTGCTAGTGGTTTGGATACAGTGAGAGAATTT

d_gene: NA
v_gene: TRBV6-5
j_gene: TRBJ2-5
abundance: NA
CDR3aa: CASSYSILPKETQYF
CDR3nt: TGTGCCAGCAGTTACTCGATTCTCCCTAAAGAGACCCAGTACTTC

d_gene: NA
v_gene: TRBV7-9
j_gene: TRBJ1-2
abundance: NA
CDR3aa: CASSPQGSNYGYTF
CDR3nt: TGTGCCAGCAGCCCACAGGGATCTAACTATGGCTACACCTTC

d_gene: NA
v_gene: TRBV29-1
j_gene: TRBJ2-3
abundance: NA
CDR3aa: CSVVRPYTDTQYF
CDR3nt: TGCAGCGTTGTTCGGCCCTACACAGATACGCAGTATTTT

d_gene: NA
v_gene: TRBV28
j_gene: TRBJ1-2
abundance: NA
CDR3aa: CATLNYGYTF
CDR3nt: TGTGCCACCTTAAACTATGGCTACACCTTC

d_gene: NA
v_gene: TRBV7-3
j_gene: TRBJ2-5
abundance: NA
CDR3aa: CASSKGRSGETQYF
CDR3nt: TGTGCCAGCAGCAAAGGGCGGTCCGGGGAGACCCAGTACTTC

d_gene: TRBD2
v_gene: TRBV29-1
j_gene: TRBJ2-5
abundance: many
CDR3aa: CSARGLAGGLETQYF
CDR3nt: TGCAGCGCCAGGGGACTAGCGGGGGGACTCGAGACCCAGTACTTC

d_gene: TRBD1
v_gene: TRBV4-1
j_gene: TRBJ1-5
abundance: NA
CDR3aa: CASSQPDREGQPQHF
CDR3nt: TGCGCCAGCAGCCAACCCGACAGGGAGGGACAGCCCCAGCATTTT

d_gene: NA
v_gene: TRBV28
j_gene: TRBJ2-2
abundance: few
CDR3aa: CASRVPVFNTGELFF
CDR3nt: TGTGCCAGCAGGGTACCCGTATTCAACACCGGGGAGCTGTTTTTT

d_gene: NA
v_gene: TRBV7-2
j_gene: TRBJ1-2
abundance: few
CDR3aa: CASSLDAYGYTF
CDR3nt: TGTGCCAGCAGCCTAGACGCCTATGGCTACACCTTC

d_gene: NA
v_gene: TRBV15
j_gene: TRBJ2-3
abundance: NA
CDR3aa: CATSRDRGVGTDTQYF
CDR3nt: TGTGCCACCAGCAGAGATCGGGGAGTGGGCACAGATACGCAGTATTTT

d_gene: NA
v_gene: TRBV4-1
j_gene: TRBJ1-1
abundance: NA
CDR3aa: CASSYSGRTEAFF
CDR3nt: TGCGCCAGCAGCTATTCCGGGCGCACTGAAGCTTTCTTT

d_gene: TRBD1
v_gene: TRBV4-1
j_gene: TRBJ1-2
abundance: NA
CDR3aa: CASSTQGGANYGYTF
CDR3nt: TGCGCCAGCAGCACACAGGGGGGAGCTAACTATGGCTACACCTTC

d_gene: NA
v_gene: TRBV4-1
j_gene: TRBJ1-1
abundance: NA
CDR3aa: CASSQLGQTEAFF
CDR3nt: TGCGCCAGCAGCCAACTAGGACAGACTGAAGCTTTCTTT

d_gene: NA
v_gene: TRBV30
j_gene: TRBJ1-2
abundance: once
CDR3aa: CAWNWRTYGYTF
CDR3nt: TGTGCCTGGAATTGGAGAACCTATGGCTACACCTTC

d_gene: NA
v_gene: TRBV5-1
j_gene: TRBJ1-6
abundance: NA
CDR3aa: CASSLTVIGSPLHF
CDR3nt: TGCGCCAGCAGCTTGACCGTTATTGGTTCACCCCTCCACTTT

d_gene: NA
v_gene: TRBV20-1
j_gene: TRBJ2-5
abundance: NA
CDR3aa: CSARKETQYF
CDR3nt: TGCAGTGCTAGAAAAGAGACCCAGTACTTC

d_gene: NA
v_gene: TRBV10-3
j_gene: TRBJ1-6
abundance: few
CDR3aa: CATGRQQSGRSENSPLHF
CDR3nt: TGTGCCACGGGAAGGCAGCAGTCGGGAAGGTCCGAAAATTCACCCCTCCACTTT

d_gene: TRBD2
v_gene: TRBV7-3
j_gene: TRBJ2-5
abundance: NA
CDR3aa: CASSKGLAGAETQYF
CDR3nt: TGTGCCAGCAGCAAGGGACTAGCGGGGGCCGAGACCCAGTACTTC

d_gene: TRBD1
v_gene: TRBV29-1
j_gene: TRBJ1-2
abundance: NA
CDR3aa: CSVTPGQGNYGYTF
CDR3nt: TGCAGCGTTACACCGGGACAGGGGAACTATGGCTACACCTTC

d_gene: NA
v_gene: TRBV25-1
j_gene: TRBJ1-2
abundance: NA
CDR3aa: CASSGRYPNYGYTF
CDR3nt: TGTGCCAGCAGTGGACGATACCCAAACTATGGCTACACCTTC

d_gene: NA
v_gene: TRBV5-1
j_gene: TRBJ2-6
abundance: NA
CDR3aa: CASSLAFPGANVLTF
CDR3nt: TGCGCCAGCAGCTTGGCATTTCCTGGGGCCAACGTCCTGACTTTC

d_gene: NA
v_gene: TRBV7-9
j_gene: TRBJ1-6
abundance: NA
CDR3aa: CASSRDGATLHF
CDR3nt: TGTGCCAGCAGCAGGGACGGAGCGACCCTCCACTTT

d_gene: NA
v_gene: TRBV4-1
j_gene: TRBJ1-2
abundance: once
CDR3aa: CASSQEFRRRDYGYTF
CDR3nt: TGCGCCAGCAGCCAAGAATTCCGGCGGAGAGACTATGGCTACACCTTC

d_gene: NA
v_gene: TRBV6-5
j_gene: TRBJ2-3
abundance: NA
CDR3aa: CASSPSRGRNTQYF
CDR3nt: TGTGCCAGCAGTCCCTCCAGGGGACGGAATACGCAGTATTTT

d_gene: NA
v_gene: TRBV20-1
j_gene: TRBJ1-2
abundance: NA
CDR3aa: CSARSNYGYTF
CDR3nt: TGCAGTGCTAGATCTAACTATGGCTACACCTTC

d_gene: TRBD2
v_gene: TRBV19
j_gene: TRBJ2-5
abundance: NA
CDR3aa: CASSPQGLAGQETQYF
CDR3nt: TGTGCCAGTAGTCCCCAAGGGCTAGCGGGACAAGAGACCCAGTACTTC

d_gene: TRBD2
v_gene: TRBV11-3
j_gene: TRBJ2-1
abundance: NA
CDR3aa: CASSPNLAGGLNEQFF
CDR3nt: TGTGCCAGCAGCCCGAACCTAGCGGGGGGGCTCAATGAGCAGTTCTTC

d_gene: NA
v_gene: TRBV29-1
j_gene: TRBJ1-1
abundance: NA
CDR3aa: CSVERRQNTEAFF
CDR3nt: TGCAGCGTTGAACGGAGGCAGAACACTGAAGCTTTCTTT

d_gene: NA
v_gene: TRBV14
j_gene: TRBJ1-4
abundance: few
CDR3aa: CASSQVRGPAEKLFF
CDR3nt: TGTGCCAGCAGCCAAGTTCGGGGCCCGGCTGAAAAACTGTTTTTT

d_gene: NA
v_gene: TRBV4-2
j_gene: TRBJ2-2
abundance: NA
CDR3aa: CASSQQQGAGELFF
CDR3nt: TGTGCCAGCAGCCAACAACAGGGCGCCGGGGAGCTGTTTTTT

d_gene: TRBD1
v_gene: TRBV10-3
j_gene: TRBJ2-7
abundance: NA
CDR3aa: CAISVSGGDEQYF
CDR3nt: TGTGCCATCAGTGTTTCAGGGGGCGACGAGCAGTACTTC

d_gene: NA
v_gene: TRBV30
j_gene: TRBJ1-2
abundance: once
CDR3aa: CASSIGGSSGYTF
CDR3nt: TGTGCCTCCTCGATTGGGGGGTCGAGTGGCTACACCTTC

d_gene: TRBD1
v_gene: TRBV6-1
j_gene: TRBJ1-1
abundance: NA
CDR3aa: CASSEARGPAFF
CDR3nt: TGTGCCAGCAGTGAAGCTAGGGGGCCAGCTTTCTTT

d_gene: NA
v_gene: TRBV29-1
j_gene: TRBJ2-7
abundance: NA
CDR3aa: CSVAGRTVLEQYF
CDR3nt: TGCAGCGTTGCTGGACGGACGGTCTTGGAGCAGTACTTC

d_gene: NA
v_gene: TRBV25-1
j_gene: TRBJ2-7
abundance: NA
CDR3aa: CASSDYAAYEQYF
CDR3nt: TGTGCCAGCAGTGATTACGCAGCCTACGAGCAGTACTTC

d_gene: NA
v_gene: TRBV15
j_gene: TRBJ1-2
abundance: NA
CDR3aa: CATRRDTTENGYTF
CDR3nt: TGTGCCACCAGACGGGACACCACCGAAAATGGCTACACCTTC

d_gene: NA
v_gene: TRBV23-1
j_gene: TRBJ2-3
abundance: few
CDR3aa: CASSQCGGQYF
CDR3nt: TGCGCCAGCAGTCAGTGTGGAGGGCAGTATTTT

d_gene: TRBD1
v_gene: TRBV29-1
j_gene: TRBJ2-5
abundance: NA
CDR3aa: CSADRGRETQYF
CDR3nt: TGCAGCGCTGACAGGGGCCGGGAGACCCAGTACTTC

d_gene: NA
v_gene: TRBV6-5
j_gene: TRBJ1-2
abundance: NA
CDR3aa: CASSYVETPMYGYTF
CDR3nt: TGTGCCAGCAGTTACGTAGAGACACCTATGTATGGCTACACCTTC

d_gene: NA
v_gene: TRBV7-9
j_gene: TRBJ2-5
abundance: few
CDR3aa: CASSSRKETQYF
CDR3nt: TGTGCCAGCAGCTCACGAAAAGAGACCCAGTACTTC

d_gene: NA
v_gene: TRBV5-6
j_gene: TRBJ1-1
abundance: NA
CDR3aa: CASSTTVNTEAFF
CDR3nt: TGTGCCAGCAGCACAACAGTGAACACTGAAGCTTTCTTT

d_gene: NA
v_gene: TRBV30
j_gene: TRBJ2-5
abundance: once
CDR3aa: CALATLETQYF
CDR3nt: TGTGCCCTAGCCACTTTGGAGACCCAGTACTTC

d_gene: NA
v_gene: TRBV29-1
j_gene: TRBJ2-4
abundance: NA
CDR3aa: CSFVAKNIQYF
CDR3nt: TGCAGCTTCGTAGCCAAAAACATTCAGTACTTC

d_gene: TRBD2
v_gene: TRBV4-2
j_gene: TRBJ2-3
abundance: few
CDR3aa: CASSQDLTGGPPDTQYF
CDR3nt: TGTGCCAGCAGCCAAGATTTAACGGGGGGGCCGCCAGATACGCAGTATTTT

d_gene: TRBD1
v_gene: TRBV15
j_gene: TRBJ2-7
abundance: NA
CDR3aa: CATSPGTGPAEQYF
CDR3nt: TGTGCCACCAGCCCCGGGACAGGGCCGGCCGAGCAGTACTTC

d_gene: TRBD1
v_gene: TRBV6-5
j_gene: TRBJ1-2
abundance: NA
CDR3aa: CASSYLRDRTYGYTF
CDR3nt: TGTGCCAGCAGTTACCTCCGGGACAGGACCTATGGCTACACCTTC

d_gene: TRBD2
v_gene: TRBV29-1
j_gene: TRBJ2-5
abundance: NA
CDR3aa: CSVRKRGREETQYF
CDR3nt: TGCAGCGTTCGAAAGCGAGGGAGGGAAGAGACCCAGTACTTC